The sequence of this T cell receptor beta chain was determined in a study of response to subunit inactivated influenza vaccine. TCRdb redid the calling of the RT-PCR reads with MiXCR, one entry per CDR3 protein. The sample includes hundreds of thousands of distinct CDR3 sequences, 25% of them seen just once. Study results and limitations: The authors proposed limited new T cell recruitment per seasonal influenza vaccination.

On this clonotype itself: Antigen unknown.

CDR1 and CDR2 (germline): DFQATT, SNEGSKA (reference sequence). V was pared by 2 bases and J by 6 bases, with 13 bases between. CDR3 length equals 13 residues. The receptor was derived from a middle-aged man who received an inactivated influenza vaccine. The sequences come from CD4+ T cells sorted from PBMCs, collected less than 6 days after vaccination. The chain combines TRBV20-1 with TRBJ1-2; D not certain. In DNA form, the CDR3 reads TGCAGTGCTAGAACGCCCAGGCGGAATGGCTACACCTTC. Translation: CSARTPRRNGYTF.